This T cell receptor (beta chain) was sequenced in a study of control samples from healthy donors and cancer patients. V shed 3 bases and J shed 3 bases, with 15 bases lying between them. Germline V gives CDR1 MNHNS, CDR2 SASEGT. CDR3 size: 16 residues. Clones were sequenced by immunoSEQ multiplex PCR, and TCRdb holds only the in-frame ones, with some missing. The sample holds some 140,000 clones, over 85% seen once. This clone has just a few counts. The chain joins TRBV6-1 to TRBJ1-3; tentative D call: TRBD1 (6 bases). The receptor comes from a middle-aged man in good health. Sequenced sample: blood. CDR3 DNA sequence: TGTGCCAGCAGTGAGGCGGGGGCAAGGGGTGGAAACACCATATATTTT. The encoded protein is CASSEAGARGGNTIYF.